The 5 T cell receptor beta chains given below trace back to one sample, sequenced in a study of T cell responses to AZD1222 COVID-19 vaccine. Sequencing was performed with immunoSEQ multiplex PCR; in TCRdb, only in-frame clones are kept and a portion is missing. The repertoire includes about 170,000 clones, approximately 93% of them detected once, and roughly 3.9% sits in the top ten. Sequencing was performed on peripheral blood, taken on day 0 of AZD1222 vaccination. These receptors all come from an adult in good health.

The V call is TRBV10-3, the J call TRBJ2-1, with 10 nucleotides matching TRBD2. The junction had 7 bases not matched to a gene; V was cut back by 2 bases and J by 12 bases. CDR1 ENHRY and CDR2 SYGVKD come from the germline V gene. CDR3 size: 14 residues. The CDR3: CAISESSGGLGQFF. In nucleotides, the CDR3 is TGTGCCATCAGTGAGAGTAGCGGGGGGCTGGGGCAGTTCTTC.

The chain employs TRBV11-2 and TRBJ1-1, with D hard to call. The CDR3 is 13 amino acids. V lost 5 bases and J lost 1, with 8 bases in between. Per germline, CDR1 SGHAT and CDR2 FQNNGV. CDR3 protein: CASSTRRNTEAFF. The CDR3 DNA reads as TGTGCCAGCAGCACACGACGGAACACTGAAGCTTTCTTT.

The chain has TRBV10-3 and TRBJ1-4; D possibly corresponds to TRBD1 (5 bases). V lost 10 bases and J 6 bases, leaving 12 bases between the germline ends. This CDR3 is 12 amino acids long. Germline lookup yields CDR1 ENHRY and CDR2 SYGVKD. CDR3 amino acids: CATRAADEKLFF. In DNA form, the CDR3 reads TGTGCCACCAGGGCAGCCGATGAAAAACTGTTTTTT.

The rearrangement uses TRBV15 and TRBJ2-3; a weak D match, TRBD1 (5 bases). V shed 3 bases and J shed 3 bases, with 7 bases lying between them. The CDR3 is made up of 13 amino acids. The germline gives CDR1 LNHNV, CDR2 YYDKDF (reference sequence). In DNA form, the CDR3 reads TGTGCCACCAGCAGCAGGGTGACAGATACGCAGTATTTT. Amino acid sequence: CATSSRVTDTQYF.

The chain couples TRBV24-1 to TRBJ1-5; D gene uncertain. CDR3 size: 10 residues. Germline V gene sequence: CDR1 KGHDR, CDR2 SFDVKD. V lost 8 bases to trimming and J lost 3 bases, with 1 base between them. The CDR3 region has the DNA TGTGCCACCAACAATCAGCCCCAGCATTTT. Its translation: CATNNQPQHF.